What follows are 15 T cell receptor beta chains derived from one specimen sequenced in a study of early T cells in non-severe SARS-CoV-2 infection. TCRdb itself ran the 5' RACE reads through MiXCR, one entry per CDR3 protein. The sample holds roughly 80,000 distinct CDR3 sequences, around 11% seen once. This material consisted of whole blood, taken at baseline. These receptors were taken from an adult who was a healthcare worker with PCR-confirmed SARS-CoV-2 infection or an uninfected control (not recorded which).

This clonotype was picked up a small number of times. The rearrangement links TRBV10-3 to TRBJ2-1; 10 bases fit TRBD2. Trimming at V came to 3 bases and at J to 7 bases, leaving 12 bases not matched to a gene. The CDR3 is made up of 17 amino acids. The V gene's germline CDR1 is ENHRY and CDR2 SYGVKD. The CDR3 DNA sequence: TGTGCCATCAGTGAAGCTAGCGGGGGTCAACCGGGTAATGAGCAGTTCTTC. As protein: CAISEASGGQPGNEQFF.

This clonotype has just a few counts. This rearrangement joins TRBV11-2 to TRBJ2-5; 7 nucleotides align to TRBD1. Germline CDR1 and CDR2: SGHAT and FQNNGV. The CDR3 loop spans 13 amino acids. V trimming: 8 bases; J trimming: 2 bases; junction bases outside the gene matches: 5. This CDR3 is CASGSGGQETQYF. The CDR3 nucleotides are TGTGCCAGCGGCTCAGGGGGACAAGAGACCCAGTACTTC.

This clonotype was picked up a small number of times. Compared with germline, one end of the junction differs, possibly owing to a read error. The chain joins TRBV5-1 to TRBJ1-3; D unresolved. Germline V gene lookup returns CDR1 SGHRS and CDR2 YFSETQ. The CDR3 covers 14 residues. DNA of the CDR3: TGCGCCAGCAGCCACGGCAGCTCTGAAAACACCATATATTTT. Encoded protein: CASSHGSSENTIYF.

The chain joins TRBV28 to TRBJ2-7; D not certain. The CDR3 runs to 12 residues. Germline assignment: CDR1 MDHEN and CDR2 SYDVKM. V shed 6 bases and J shed 5 bases, with 11 bases lying between them. The CDR3 spells CASRHPKDEQYF. The DNA of the CDR3 is TGTGCCAGCAGACACCCCAAGGACGAGCAGTACTTC. The full variable domain, completed using reference TRBV28 and TRBJ2-7, is DVKVTQSSRYLVKRTGEKVFLECVQDMDHENMFWYRQDPGLGLRLIYFSYDVKMKEKGDIPEGYSVSREKKERFSLILESASTNQTSMYLCASRHPKDEQYFGPGTRLTVT.

This clonotype was seen at least ten times. The genes are TRBV28 and TRBJ2-3; 7 nucleotides agree with TRBD2. Germline V gene data show CDR1 as MDHEN and CDR2 as SYDVKM. This CDR3 region has 17 residues. V lost 8 bases to trimming and J lost 2 bases; unmatched junction nucleotides: 16. CDR3 in DNA: TGTGCCAGCCCTAGGGCGGGGGTCCCAACATACACAGATACGCAGTATTTT. Its translation: CASPRAGVPTYTDTQYF.

This clonotype came up a few times. The chain is built from TRBV14 and TRBJ1-4; D is uncertain. This CDR3 contains 15 residues. The germline V gene encodes CDR1 SGHDN and CDR2 FVKESK. V lost 1 base and J lost 5, with 11 bases in between. The CDR3 region has the DNA TGTGCCAGCAGCCAAGGTATCTCCTGGAATGAAAAACTGTTTTTT. It specifies CASSQGISWNEKLFF. Full variable domain (rest looked up from reference TRBV14 and TRBJ1-4): EAGVTQFPSHSVIEKGQTVTLRCDPISGHDNLYWYRRVMGKEIKFLLHFVKESKQDESGMPNNRFLAERTGGTYSTLKVQPAELEDSGVYFCASSQGISWNEKLFFGSGTQLSVL.

This clonotype was seen repeatedly, ten times or more. The chain has TRBV5-1 and TRBJ2-1; possibly TRBD2 for D (6 bases). The CDR3 is 13 residues long. CDR1 is SGHRS and CDR2 is YFSETQ in the germline V gene. V lost 4 bases, J lost 10 bases, and 15 bases lay in between. CDR3 amino acids: CASSPPDYQEQFF. CDR3 nucleotides: TGCGCCAGCAGCCCACCGGACTACCAAGAGCAGTTCTTC.

This chain links TRBV3-1 with TRBJ2-7; D is perhaps TRBD1 (6 bases). Trimming removed 1 base from V and 2 bases from J, with 12 bases in between. CDR1 is LGHDT, CDR2 YNNKEL, per germline (reference sequence). The CDR3 is 15 amino acids. This chain's CDR3 is CASSQGHRATYEQYF. Here the CDR3 DNA reads TGTGCCAGCAGCCAAGGCCACAGGGCGACCTACGAGCAGTACTTC.

The chain links TRBV29-1 to TRBJ1-2; TRBD1 agrees at 7 bases. V shed 4 bases and J 7 bases; nucleotides not matched to a gene: 12. Germline V gene data show CDR1 as SQVTM and CDR2 as ANQGSEA. The CDR3 is made up of 14 amino acids. CDR3 residues: CSVVPRQGSAGYTF. In DNA, the CDR3 is TGCAGCGTTGTACCCCGACAGGGTTCAGCTGGCTACACCTTC.

In its sample, this clonotype was seen many times. This chain uses TRBV4-2 with TRBJ2-6, with D unresolved. Looked up from germline, CDR1 is LGHNA and CDR2 is YNFKEQ. Trimming shortened V by 1 base and J by 0 bases, and 7 bases separated the two germline ends. This CDR3 comprises 16 residues. In DNA form, the CDR3 reads TGTGCCAGCAGCCAAGGACCGACCTCTGGGGCCAACGTCCTGACTTTC. It translates to CASSQGPTSGANVLTF.

This clonotype was observed many times. J is TRBJ2-2 and V is TRBV7-2; possible D gene TRBD2, 7 bases. CDR1 is SGHTA, CDR2 FQGNSA, per germline. V was shortened by 2 bases and J by 6 bases, with 13 bases between the two germline ends. The CDR3 is 15 amino acids. For the CDR3, the DNA is TGTGCCAGCAGCTTATCGATCGGGGGGCCCGGGGAGCTGTTTTTT. Protein product: CASSLSIGGPGELFF.

The chain employs TRBV6-2 or TRBV6-3 and TRBJ1-1; the D gene is possibly TRBD1 (6 bases). CDR3 size: 13 residues. Between the trimmed V and J ends, which lost 5 bases and 2 bases, there was a span of 9 bases. Germline V gives CDR1 MNHEY, CDR2 SVGEGT. CDR3 bases: TGTGCCAGCAGTACAGGGATCAACACTGAAGCTTTCTTT. Residues: CASSTGINTEAFF.

This rearrangement joins TRBV2 to TRBJ2-3; D gene unclear. Germline V gene lookup returns CDR1 SNHLY and CDR2 FYNNEI. Deletions cut 6 bases from V and 5 bases from J, with 6 bases between. The CDR3 totals 11 residues. In DNA form, the CDR3 reads TGTGCCAGCAGGGCCGGAGATACGCAGTATTTT. Its protein product is CASRAGDTQYF.

This clonotype has just one count. Since a much larger clone is just one base distant, this may be a read error. V and J are TRBV7-2 and TRBJ2-5; tentative D call: TRBD1 (6 bases). This CDR3 comprises 13 residues. Germline V gene lookup returns CDR1 SGHTA and CDR2 FQGNSA. The ends were cut back, 5 bases at V and 6 bases at J, with 13 bases in the middle. The CDR3 here is CASSANRVKTQYF. The CDR3 region has the DNA TGTGCCAGCAGCGCCAACAGGGTCAAGACCCAGTACTTC.

V gene TRBV3-1 combines with J gene TRBJ1-1; 9 bases match TRBD1. CDR1 and CDR2 (germline): LGHDT, YNNKEL (reference sequence). CDR3 length equals 14 residues. J lost 4 bases, V lost 4 bases, and 4 bases had no gene match. The CDR3 DNA reads as TGTGCCAGCAGCCTACAGGGGGCGGGCACTGAAGCTTTCTTT. This codes for CASSLQGAGTEAFF.